These 16 T cell receptor beta chains were all obtained from the same sample, sequenced in a study of blood T cell repertoires in COVID-19. The table came from immunoSEQ multiplex PCR; TCRdb's copy has only in-frame clones and leaves some out. The data show 100,000 to 150,000 clones, with approximately 84% seen just once and about 1.5% held by the top ten. The specimen sequenced was peripheral blood. These receptors were obtained from a man in his sixties with acute or convalescent COVID-19.

The chain combines TRBV5-1 with TRBJ2-7, with 10 bases aligning to TRBD1. The CDR3 consists of 17 residues. Germline CDR1 SGHRS, CDR2 YFSETQ. Germline trimming cut 4 bases from V and 0 bases from J; bases unmatched to any gene: 10. CDR3 sequence: CASSQTGGAGISYEQYF. CDR3 bases: TGCGCCAGCAGCCAGACAGGGGGCGCAGGGATCTCCTACGAGCAGTACTTC.

This clone was seen just once. The J gene is TRBJ2-7, the V gene TRBV28; D remains ambiguous. Trimming removed 2 bases from V and 5 bases from J, with 10 bases in between. Germline CDR1 and CDR2: MDHEN and SYDVKM. The length of the CDR3 is 13 residues. The CDR3 nucleotides are TGTGCCAGCAGTTTAGAGTACCGGGACGAGCAGTACTTC. The encoded protein is CASSLEYRDEQYF.

V and J are TRBV7-9 and TRBJ2-7; tentatively, D is TRBD1 (6 bases). CDR1 and CDR2 (germline): SEHNR, FQNEAQ (reference sequence). Deletions cut 5 bases from V and 6 bases from J, with 14 bases between. The CDR3 contains 13 residues. CDR3 protein: CASSAQGMGEQYF. DNA for the CDR3: TGTGCCAGCAGCGCACAGGGAATGGGCGAGCAGTACTTC.

The CDR3 loop is CASGGSAATNEKLFF. The CDR3 DNA follows: TGTGCCAGCGGTGGCAGCGCCGCAACTAATGAAAAACTGTTTTTT. This chain connects TRBV7-9 to TRBJ1-4; D is ambiguous. The CDR3 is made up of 15 amino acids. Germline CDR1 is SEHNR and CDR2 is FQNEAQ (reference sequence). Trimming removed 8 bases from V and 0 bases from J, with 13 bases in between.

This clone was detected only once. The chain is built from TRBV6-5 and TRBJ1-4; 8 bases match TRBD1. The trim removed 5 bases at V and 11 bases at J, leaving 7 bases unmatched. This CDR3 is 13 amino acids long. Germline CDR1 is MNHEY and CDR2 is SVGAGI. Written as DNA, the CDR3 is TGTGCCAGCAGTCCATCAGGGGGCGGGAAACTGTTTTTT. Translation: CASSPSGGGKLFF.

The chain combines TRBV3-1 (or the pseudogene TRBV3-2) with TRBJ2-2; 8 positions agree with TRBD2. The CDR3 covers 17 residues. Unmatched junction bases numbered 8, after V lost 1 base and J lost 4 bases. Per the germline V gene, CDR1 is LGHDT and CDR2 is YNNKEL (reference sequence). The CDR3 sequence is CASSQARGGQVTGELFF. Written as DNA, the CDR3 is TGTGCCAGCAGCCAAGCTCGGGGGGGGCAGGTCACCGGGGAGCTGTTTTTT.

This chain joins TRBV5-1 and TRBJ2-7, with D perhaps matching TRBD1 (6 bases). Trimming left V 3 bases short and J 0 bases short, with 13 bases between. Germline V gene data show CDR1 as SGHRS and CDR2 as YFSETQ. The length of the CDR3 is 15 residues. CDR3 amino acids: CASSSPQGSSYEQYF. The CDR3 nucleotides are TGCGCCAGCAGCTCTCCTCAGGGGAGCTCCTACGAGCAGTACTTC. The complete variable domain, with remaining parts taken from reference TRBV5-1 and TRBJ2-7, reads KAGVTQTPRYLIKTRGQQVTLSCSPISGHRSVSWYQQTPGQGLQFLFEYFSETQRNKGNFPGRFSGRQFSNSRSEMNVSTLELGDSALYLCASSSPQGSSYEQYFGPGTRLTVT.

The rearrangement links TRBV5-1 to TRBJ1-3, with TRBD1 matching 10 bases. The CDR3 covers 16 residues. J gave up 2 bases and V 4 bases, and 6 bases lay outside the gene matches. Germline CDR1 reads SGHRS; CDR2 reads YFSETQ. CDR3 in amino acids: CASSTSGTGAGNTIYF. In DNA, the CDR3 is TGCGCCAGCAGCACCTCCGGGACAGGGGCTGGAAACACCATATATTTT.

J is TRBJ1-6 and V is TRBV19, with D tentatively TRBD1 (6 bases). From germline, CDR1 is LNHDA and CDR2 SQIVND (reference sequence). CDR3 size: 14 residues. V was pared by 5 bases and J by 8 bases, with 13 bases between. CDR3 in DNA: TGTGCCAGTAGTGTGGGGGCCCTACATTCACCCCTCCACTTT. Its protein product is CASSVGALHSPLHF.

V gene TRBV12-1 combines with J gene TRBJ2-5; the table gives TRBD1 as D, unverified against the DNA. TRBV12-1 has pseudogene status. This CDR3 contains 17 residues. In DNA form, the CDR3 reads TGTGCCAGCAGCTTCGCCGTACGAACAGGGACCCAAGAGACCCAGTACTTC. Its protein is CASSFAVRTGTQETQYF.

The chain has TRBV6-6 and TRBJ1-5, with D perhaps TRBD1 (6 bases). CDR1 is MNHNY, CDR2 SVGAGI, per germline (reference sequence). Between the trimmed V and J ends, which lost 5 bases and 6 bases, there was a span of 14 bases. The CDR3 runs to 14 residues. CDR3 DNA sequence: TGTGCCAGCAGTAAGGCAGGGGTGGGTCAGCCCCAGCATTTT. Protein product: CASSKAGVGQPQHF.

The chain employs TRBV11-2 and TRBJ2-5, with 8 nucleotides matching TRBD1. CDR1 is SGHAT and CDR2 is FQNNGV in the germline V gene. After removal of 5 bases from V and 5 bases from J, the junction contained 7 bases not matched to a gene. The CDR3 is 14 amino acids. The CDR3 sequence is CASSKTGDGETQYF. The CDR3 DNA reads TGTGCCAGCAGCAAGACAGGGGATGGTGAGACCCAGTACTTC.

The V gene is TRBV5-1, the J gene TRBJ2-3; 8 nucleotides line up with TRBD2. Trimming at V came to 0 bases and at J to 3 bases, leaving 9 bases not matched to a gene. The CDR3 spans 17 residues. The germline CDR1 and CDR2 sequences are SGHRS and YFSETQ. CDR3 nucleotide sequence: TGCGCCAGCAGCTTGGACCCCTCGGGACTAGGGACAGATACGCAGTATTTT. Translated: CASSLDPSGLGTDTQYF.

The chain carries TRBV27 and TRBJ2-1; weak D call: TRBD1 (6 bases). The CDR3 is made up of 15 amino acids. Deletions cut 1 base from V and 3 bases from J, with 10 bases between. The germline gives CDR1 MNHEY, CDR2 SMNVEV (reference sequence). The CDR3: CASSLWQGHYNEQFF. The CDR3 region has the DNA TGTGCCAGCAGTTTATGGCAGGGACACTACAATGAGCAGTTCTTC.

The chain employs TRBV10-1 and TRBJ1-1; D not resolved. V shed 2 bases and J shed 4 bases, with 8 bases lying between them. This CDR3 region has 13 residues. CDR1 and CDR2 (germline): WNHNN, SYGVQD (reference sequence). The CDR3 sequence is CASSEGRRTEAFF. The DNA of the CDR3 is TGCGCCAGCAGTGAGGGGCGTCGCACTGAAGCTTTCTTT.

CDR3 nucleotides: TGCGCCAGCAGCTCAGGACAGGGGAAATCACCCCTCCACTTT. It specifies CASSSGQGKSPLHF. The chain uses TRBV5-1 and TRBJ1-6, with TRBD1 matching 9 bases. The length of the CDR3 is 14 residues. Germline CDR1 is SGHRS and CDR2 is YFSETQ. Losses at the gene ends were 3 bases for V and 10 bases for J; bases not matched to a gene: 5.